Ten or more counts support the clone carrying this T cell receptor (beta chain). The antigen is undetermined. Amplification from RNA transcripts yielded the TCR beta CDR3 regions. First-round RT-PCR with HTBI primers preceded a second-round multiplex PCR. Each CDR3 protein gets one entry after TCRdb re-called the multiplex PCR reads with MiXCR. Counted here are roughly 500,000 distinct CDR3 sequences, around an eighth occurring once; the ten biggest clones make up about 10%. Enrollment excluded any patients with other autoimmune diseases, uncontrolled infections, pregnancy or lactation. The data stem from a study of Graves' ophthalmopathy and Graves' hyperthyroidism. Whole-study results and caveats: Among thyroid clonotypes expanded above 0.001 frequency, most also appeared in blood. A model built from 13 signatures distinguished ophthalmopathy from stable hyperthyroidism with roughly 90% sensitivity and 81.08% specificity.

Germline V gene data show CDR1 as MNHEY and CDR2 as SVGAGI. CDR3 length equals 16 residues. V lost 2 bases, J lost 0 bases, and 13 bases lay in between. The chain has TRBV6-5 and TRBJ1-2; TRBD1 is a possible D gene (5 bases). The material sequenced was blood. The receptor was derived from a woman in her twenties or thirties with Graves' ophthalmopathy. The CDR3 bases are TGTGCCAGCAGTTACGGGGGGTCAGCCCCTAACTATGGCTACACCTTC. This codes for CASSYGGSAPNYGYTF.